The 2 T cell receptor beta chains below all came from one sample that was sequenced in a study of lymphopenia after photon versus proton radiotherapy. Repertoires were generated with immunoSEQ multiplex PCR, while TCRdb's copy carries only in-frame clones and drops some. This sample yields 29,000 or so clones, of which approximately 90% are seen a single time; approximately 50% belongs to the top ten. The sequencing used peripheral blood, collected from a patient treated with proton-based radiotherapy. These receptors were taken from a woman aged 55-70 years with cholangiocarcinoma. Some clones in this sample may be carry-over from other donors' samples.

CDR3 sequence reads: CASSPLAGNYEQYF. Written as DNA, the CDR3 is TGTGCCAGCAGTCCGCTAGCGGGAAACTACGAGCAGTACTTC. The J gene is TRBJ2-7, the V gene TRBV27; 9 nucleotides match TRBD2. Germline CDR1 MNHEY, CDR2 SMNVEV (reference sequence). CDR3 length equals 14 residues. The ends lost 5 bases at V and 3 bases at J; junction bases unmatched: 5.

This rearrangement joins TRBV7-8 to TRBJ1-1; 11 nucleotides agree with TRBD1. The CDR3 covers 16 residues. Germline V gene data show CDR1 as SGHVS and CDR2 as FQNEAQ. Germline trimming cut 1 base from V and 5 bases from J; bases unmatched to any gene: 6. Here the CDR3 DNA reads TGTGCCAGCAGCTTAGGGGGACAGGGGGTTTATACTGAAGCTTTCTTT. Protein sequence: CASSLGGQGVYTEAFF.